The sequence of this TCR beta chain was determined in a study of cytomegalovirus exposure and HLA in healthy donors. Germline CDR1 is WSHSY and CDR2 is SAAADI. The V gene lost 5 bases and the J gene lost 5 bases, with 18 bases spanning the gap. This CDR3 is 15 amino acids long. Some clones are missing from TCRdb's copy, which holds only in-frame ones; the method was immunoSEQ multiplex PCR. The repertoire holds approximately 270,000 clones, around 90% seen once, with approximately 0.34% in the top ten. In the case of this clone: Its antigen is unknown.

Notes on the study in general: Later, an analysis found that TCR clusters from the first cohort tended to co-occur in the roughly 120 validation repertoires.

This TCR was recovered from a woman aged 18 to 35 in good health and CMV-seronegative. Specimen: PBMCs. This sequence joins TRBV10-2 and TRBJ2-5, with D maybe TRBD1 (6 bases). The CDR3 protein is CASSPGHHRQETQYF. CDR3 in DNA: TGCGCCAGCAGTCCGGGACACCACAGGCAGGAGACCCAGTACTTC.